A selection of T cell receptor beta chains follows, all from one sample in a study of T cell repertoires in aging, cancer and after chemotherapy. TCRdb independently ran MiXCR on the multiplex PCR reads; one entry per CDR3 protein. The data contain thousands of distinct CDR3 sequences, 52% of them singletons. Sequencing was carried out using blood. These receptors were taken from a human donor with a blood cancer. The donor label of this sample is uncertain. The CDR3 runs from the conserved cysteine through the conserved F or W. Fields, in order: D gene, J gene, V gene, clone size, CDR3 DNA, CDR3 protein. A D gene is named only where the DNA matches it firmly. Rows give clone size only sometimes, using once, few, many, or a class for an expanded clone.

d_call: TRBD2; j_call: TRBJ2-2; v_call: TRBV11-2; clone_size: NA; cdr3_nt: TGTGCCAACAGCTCACTAGCGGACTGGGCCGGGGAGCTGTTTTTT; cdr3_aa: CANSSLADWAGELFF
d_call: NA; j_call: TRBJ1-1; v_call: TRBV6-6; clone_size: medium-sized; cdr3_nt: TGTGCCAGCAGTTACTCGGTCACTGAAGCTTTCTTT; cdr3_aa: CASSYSVTEAFF
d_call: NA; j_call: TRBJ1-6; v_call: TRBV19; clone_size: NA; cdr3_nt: TGTGCCAGTAGTATCTCAGGGGTAATTTCACCCCTCCACTTT; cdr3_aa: CASSISGVISPLHF
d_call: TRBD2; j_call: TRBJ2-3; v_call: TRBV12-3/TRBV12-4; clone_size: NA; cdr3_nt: TGTGCCAGCAGTTTACGGCGGGAGCCCCCTCAAGATACGCAGTATTTT; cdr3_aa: CASSLRREPPQDTQYF
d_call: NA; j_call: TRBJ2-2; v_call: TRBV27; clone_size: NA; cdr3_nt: TGTGCCAGCAAGGTGAACAGGCATACCGGGGAGCTGTTTTTT; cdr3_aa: CASKVNRHTGELFF
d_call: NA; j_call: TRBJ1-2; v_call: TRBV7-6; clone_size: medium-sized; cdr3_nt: TGTGCCAGCAGCCCTGAAGACCGGCTTGGCTACACCTTC; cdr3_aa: CASSPEDRLGYTF
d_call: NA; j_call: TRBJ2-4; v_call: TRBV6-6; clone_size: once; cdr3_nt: TGTGCCAGCAGTTACGGGGGAGTAGCCAAAAACATTCAGTACTTC; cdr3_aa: CASSYGGVAKNIQYF
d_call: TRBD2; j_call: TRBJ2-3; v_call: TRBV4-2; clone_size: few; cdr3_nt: TGTGCCAGCAGCCAAGATCCGGGAGGCCCAGATACGCAGTATTTT; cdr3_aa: CASSQDPGGPDTQYF
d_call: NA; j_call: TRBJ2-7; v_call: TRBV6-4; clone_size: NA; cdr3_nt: TGTGCCAGCAGTTACTCATCGGACTTGGGCCACGAGCAGTACTTC; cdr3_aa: CASSYSSDLGHEQYF
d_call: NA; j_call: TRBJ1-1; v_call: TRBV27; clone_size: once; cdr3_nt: TGTGCCAGCAGTTTATCTGGGGGTGAAGCTTTCTTT; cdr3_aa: CASSLSGGEAFF
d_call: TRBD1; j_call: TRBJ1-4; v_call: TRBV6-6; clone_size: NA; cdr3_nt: TGTGCCAGCAGTCCCGCCGGGACAGGGGGCGGTAATGAAAAACTGTTTTTT; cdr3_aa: CASSPAGTGGGNEKLFF
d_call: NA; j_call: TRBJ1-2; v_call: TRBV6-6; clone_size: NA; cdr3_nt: TGTGCCAGCACCCTACGCAGGGGCCCGAACTATGGCTACACCTTC; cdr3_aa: CASTLRRGPNYGYTF
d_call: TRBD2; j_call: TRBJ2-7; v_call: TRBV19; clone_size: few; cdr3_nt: TGTGCCAGTAGCGCGCTAGCGGGGGGCAACGAGCAGTACTTC; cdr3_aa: CASSALAGGNEQYF
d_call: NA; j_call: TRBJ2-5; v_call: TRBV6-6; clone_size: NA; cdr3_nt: TGTGCCAGCAGTTACATTCGCGGGATCCAAGAGACCCAGTACTTC; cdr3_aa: CASSYIRGIQETQYF
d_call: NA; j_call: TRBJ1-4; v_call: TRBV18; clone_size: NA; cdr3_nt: TGTGCCAGCTCACGGGCATCGGGTAATGAAAAACTGTTTTTT; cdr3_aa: CASSRASGNEKLFF
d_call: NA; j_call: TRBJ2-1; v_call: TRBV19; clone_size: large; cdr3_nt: TGTGCCAGTAGTATAGCCGAGGGTGAGGAGCAGTTCTTC; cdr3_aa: CASSIAEGEEQFF
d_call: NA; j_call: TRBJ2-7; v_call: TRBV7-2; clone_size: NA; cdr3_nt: TGTGCCAGCAGCGGTGACCTGAGCTCCTACGAGCAGTACTTC; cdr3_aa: CASSGDLSSYEQYF
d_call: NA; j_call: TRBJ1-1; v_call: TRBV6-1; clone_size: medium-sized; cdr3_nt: TGTGCCACCAGGAACACTGAAGCTTTCTTT; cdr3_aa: CATRNTEAFF
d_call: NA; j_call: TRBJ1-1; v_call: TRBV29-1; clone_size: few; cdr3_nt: TGCAGCGTTGAAGGTAGGGCAGGGAACACTGAAGCTTTCTTT; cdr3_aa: CSVEGRAGNTEAFF
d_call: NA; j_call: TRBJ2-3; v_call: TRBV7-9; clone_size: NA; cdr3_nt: TGTGCCAGCAGCTTCAGGCGAACAGATACGCAGTATTTT; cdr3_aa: CASSFRRTDTQYF
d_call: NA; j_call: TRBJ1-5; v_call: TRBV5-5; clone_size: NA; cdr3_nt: TGTGCCAGCAGCTTGGCCTCGGGGGCGAGCAATCAGCCCCAGCATTTT; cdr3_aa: CASSLASGASNQPQHF
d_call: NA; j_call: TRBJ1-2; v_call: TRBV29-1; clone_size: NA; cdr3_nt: TGCAGCGTTGAAGATTGGTTCTCCTGGGCTGGCTACACCTTC; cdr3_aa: CSVEDWFSWAGYTF